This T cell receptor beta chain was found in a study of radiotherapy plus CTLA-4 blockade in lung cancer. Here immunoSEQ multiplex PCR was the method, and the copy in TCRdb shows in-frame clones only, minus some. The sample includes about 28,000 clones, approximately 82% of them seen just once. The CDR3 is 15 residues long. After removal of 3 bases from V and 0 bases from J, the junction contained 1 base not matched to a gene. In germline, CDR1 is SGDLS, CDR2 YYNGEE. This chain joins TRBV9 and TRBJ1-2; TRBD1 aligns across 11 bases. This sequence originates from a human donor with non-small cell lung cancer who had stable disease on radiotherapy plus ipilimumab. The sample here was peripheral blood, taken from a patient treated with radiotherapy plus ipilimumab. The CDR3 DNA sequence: TGTGCCAGCAGCGCGGGACAGGGGGCTAACTATGGCTACACCTTC. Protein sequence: CASSAGQGANYGYTF.